The rows below give T cell receptor beta chains drawn from one sample of a study of T cell responses to AZD1222 COVID-19 vaccine. This table comes from immunoSEQ multiplex PCR, and its TCRdb copy is limited to in-frame clones, with some not included. This sample has 90,000 to 100,000 clones, with roughly 90% found just once. This specimen consisted of peripheral blood, obtained on day 0 of AZD1222 vaccination. The origin of the receptors is an adult in good health. CDR3s include the opening cysteine and the closing phenylalanine or tryptophan. The D gene is left open where the match is weak. Expanded clones are given a class, and other clones once, few, many or no size at all.

CDR3,DNA,J,size,D,V
CASRQTSGSSYEQYF,TGTGCCAGCAGGCAGACTAGCGGGAGTTCCTACGAGCAGTACTTC,TRBJ2-7,NA,TRBD2,TRBV6-5
CASSGTDREAFF,TGCGCCAGCAGTGGGACCGATCGTGAAGCTTTCTTT,TRBJ1-1,NA,NA,TRBV10-2
CASSYWDRPNQPQHF,TGTGCCAGCAGTTACTGGGACAGGCCTAATCAGCCCCAGCATTTT,TRBJ1-5,once,TRBD1,TRBV6-2/TRBV6-3
CAISEDQGAEEKLFF,TGTGCCATCAGTGAGGATCAGGGGGCAGAGGAAAAACTGTTTTTT,TRBJ1-4,once,TRBD1,TRBV10-3
CASSVEGGGTSLITDTQYF,TGTGCCAGCAGCGTAGAGGGAGGTGGGACTAGCCTTATCACAGATACGCAGTATTTT,TRBJ2-3,NA,TRBD2,TRBV9
CASSTGGGVGYEQYF,TGTGCCAGCAGCACAGGTGGGGGGGTTGGTTACGAGCAGTACTTC,TRBJ2-7,once,TRBD2,TRBV28
CASSSRLAGGHNEQFF,TGTGCCAGCAGTTCCAGACTAGCGGGAGGACATAATGAGCAGTTCTTC,TRBJ2-1,NA,TRBD2,TRBV28
CAWSDPRHPGQPQHF,TGTGCCTGGAGTGATCCCAGACATCCAGGTCAGCCCCAGCATTTT,TRBJ1-5,NA,NA,TRBV30
CASSVEARDYGYTF,TGTGCCAGCAGTGTGGAAGCTCGCGACTATGGCTACACCTTC,TRBJ1-2,NA,NA,TRBV2
CASTQFGNEQFF,TGTGCCAGCACTCAGTTCGGGAATGAGCAGTTCTTC,TRBJ2-1,NA,NA,TRBV2
CASSFSYEQYF,TGTGCCAGCAGCTTCAGCTACGAGCAGTACTTC,TRBJ2-7,NA,NA,TRBV11-2
CASSPSRGSTEAFF,TGTGCCAGCTCACCATCCAGGGGGTCCACTGAAGCTTTCTTT,TRBJ1-1,NA,TRBD1,TRBV18
CASSTWKGGGYGYTF,TGTGCCAGCAGTACTTGGAAGGGGGGTGGCTATGGCTACACCTTC,TRBJ1-2,NA,NA,TRBV28
CASSPRGANVLTF,TGTGCCAGCTCACCACGTGGGGCCAACGTCCTGACTTTC,TRBJ2-6,NA,NA,TRBV18
CASSLGLAGGNEQFF,TGTGCCAGCAGCCTGGGACTAGCGGGAGGCAATGAGCAGTTCTTC,TRBJ2-1,NA,TRBD2,TRBV3-1/TRBV3-2
CASSEEGGTYNEQFF,TGTGCCAGCAGTGAAGAAGGAGGGACCTACAATGAGCAGTTCTTC,TRBJ2-1,NA,NA,TRBV2
CASTIGVTQSETQYF,TGTGCCAGCACAATCGGGGTGACACAAAGCGAGACCCAGTACTTC,TRBJ2-5,once,NA,TRBV9
CASSTGTKRVQQETQYF,TGTGCCAGCAGCACCGGGACCAAAAGGGTCCAACAAGAGACCCAGTACTTC,TRBJ2-5,NA,NA,TRBV6-2/TRBV6-3